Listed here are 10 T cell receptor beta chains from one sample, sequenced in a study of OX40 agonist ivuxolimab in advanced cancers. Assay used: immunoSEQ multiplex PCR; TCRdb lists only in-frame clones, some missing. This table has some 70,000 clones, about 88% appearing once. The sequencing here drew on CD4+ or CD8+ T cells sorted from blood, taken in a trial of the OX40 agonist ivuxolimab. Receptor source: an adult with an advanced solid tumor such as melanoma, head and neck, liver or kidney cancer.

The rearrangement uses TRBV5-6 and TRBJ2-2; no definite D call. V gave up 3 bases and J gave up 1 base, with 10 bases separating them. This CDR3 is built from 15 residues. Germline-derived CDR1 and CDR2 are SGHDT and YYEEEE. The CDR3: CASSSKDWNTGELFF. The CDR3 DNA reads TGTGCCAGCAGCTCTAAAGACTGGAACACCGGGGAGCTGTTTTTT.

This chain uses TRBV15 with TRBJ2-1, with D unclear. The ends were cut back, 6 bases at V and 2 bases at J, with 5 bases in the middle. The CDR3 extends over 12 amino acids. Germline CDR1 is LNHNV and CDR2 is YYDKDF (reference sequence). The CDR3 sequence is CATSLTYNEQFF. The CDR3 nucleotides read TGTGCCACCAGTCTGACCTACAATGAGCAGTTCTTC.

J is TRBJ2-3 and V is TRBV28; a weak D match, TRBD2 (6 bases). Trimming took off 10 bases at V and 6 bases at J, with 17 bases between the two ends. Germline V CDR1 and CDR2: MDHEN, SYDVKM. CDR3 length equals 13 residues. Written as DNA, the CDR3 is TGTGCCACCCATGGGTATGGGAGGGATACGCAGTATTTT. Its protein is CATHGYGRDTQYF.

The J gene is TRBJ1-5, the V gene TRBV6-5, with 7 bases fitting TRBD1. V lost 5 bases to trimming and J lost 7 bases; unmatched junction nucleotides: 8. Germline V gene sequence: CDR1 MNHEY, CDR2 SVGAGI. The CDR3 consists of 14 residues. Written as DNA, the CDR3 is TGTGCCAGCAGTCTACAGGGGAAGGAACAGCCCCAGCATTTT. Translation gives CASSLQGKEQPQHF.

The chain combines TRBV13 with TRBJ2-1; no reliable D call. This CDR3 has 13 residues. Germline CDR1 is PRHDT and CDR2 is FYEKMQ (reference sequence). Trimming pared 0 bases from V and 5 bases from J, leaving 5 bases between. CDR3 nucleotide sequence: TGTGCCAGCAGCTTAGGGCTGAACAATGAGCAGTTCTTC. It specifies CASSLGLNNEQFF.

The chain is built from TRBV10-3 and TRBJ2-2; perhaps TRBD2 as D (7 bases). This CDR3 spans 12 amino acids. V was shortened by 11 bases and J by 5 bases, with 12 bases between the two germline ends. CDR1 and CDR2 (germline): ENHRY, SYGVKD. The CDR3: CASEGGTGELFF. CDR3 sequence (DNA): TGTGCCTCGGAGGGGGGGACCGGGGAGCTGTTTTTT.

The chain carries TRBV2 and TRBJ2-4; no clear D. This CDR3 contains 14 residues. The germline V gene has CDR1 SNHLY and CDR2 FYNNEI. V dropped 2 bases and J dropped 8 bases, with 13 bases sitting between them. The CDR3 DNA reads TGTGCCAGCAGTGAACTGCCTCGTGTCGACATTCAGTACTTC. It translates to CASSELPRVDIQYF.

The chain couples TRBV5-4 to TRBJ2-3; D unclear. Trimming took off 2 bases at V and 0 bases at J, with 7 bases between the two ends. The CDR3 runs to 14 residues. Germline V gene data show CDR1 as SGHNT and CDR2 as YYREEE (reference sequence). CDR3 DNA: TGTGCCAGCAGCTTCAGACTCAGCACAGATACGCAGTATTTT. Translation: CASSFRLSTDTQYF.

CDR3 amino acids: CASSLEVNSPLHF. CDR3 DNA: TGTGCCAGCAGCTTAGAAGTGAATTCACCCCTCCACTTT. This chain links TRBV11-3 with TRBJ1-6, with D unresolved. The CDR3 runs 13 residues. V was shortened by 0 bases and J by 7 bases, with 4 bases between the two germline ends. Germline lookup yields CDR1 SGHNT and CDR2 YENEEA.

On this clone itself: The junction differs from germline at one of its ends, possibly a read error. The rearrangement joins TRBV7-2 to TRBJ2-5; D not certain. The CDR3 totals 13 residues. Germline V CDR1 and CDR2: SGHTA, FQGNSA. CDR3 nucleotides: TGTGCCAGCAGCACGGAACTACAAGGGACCCAGTACTTC. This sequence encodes CASSTELQGTQYF.